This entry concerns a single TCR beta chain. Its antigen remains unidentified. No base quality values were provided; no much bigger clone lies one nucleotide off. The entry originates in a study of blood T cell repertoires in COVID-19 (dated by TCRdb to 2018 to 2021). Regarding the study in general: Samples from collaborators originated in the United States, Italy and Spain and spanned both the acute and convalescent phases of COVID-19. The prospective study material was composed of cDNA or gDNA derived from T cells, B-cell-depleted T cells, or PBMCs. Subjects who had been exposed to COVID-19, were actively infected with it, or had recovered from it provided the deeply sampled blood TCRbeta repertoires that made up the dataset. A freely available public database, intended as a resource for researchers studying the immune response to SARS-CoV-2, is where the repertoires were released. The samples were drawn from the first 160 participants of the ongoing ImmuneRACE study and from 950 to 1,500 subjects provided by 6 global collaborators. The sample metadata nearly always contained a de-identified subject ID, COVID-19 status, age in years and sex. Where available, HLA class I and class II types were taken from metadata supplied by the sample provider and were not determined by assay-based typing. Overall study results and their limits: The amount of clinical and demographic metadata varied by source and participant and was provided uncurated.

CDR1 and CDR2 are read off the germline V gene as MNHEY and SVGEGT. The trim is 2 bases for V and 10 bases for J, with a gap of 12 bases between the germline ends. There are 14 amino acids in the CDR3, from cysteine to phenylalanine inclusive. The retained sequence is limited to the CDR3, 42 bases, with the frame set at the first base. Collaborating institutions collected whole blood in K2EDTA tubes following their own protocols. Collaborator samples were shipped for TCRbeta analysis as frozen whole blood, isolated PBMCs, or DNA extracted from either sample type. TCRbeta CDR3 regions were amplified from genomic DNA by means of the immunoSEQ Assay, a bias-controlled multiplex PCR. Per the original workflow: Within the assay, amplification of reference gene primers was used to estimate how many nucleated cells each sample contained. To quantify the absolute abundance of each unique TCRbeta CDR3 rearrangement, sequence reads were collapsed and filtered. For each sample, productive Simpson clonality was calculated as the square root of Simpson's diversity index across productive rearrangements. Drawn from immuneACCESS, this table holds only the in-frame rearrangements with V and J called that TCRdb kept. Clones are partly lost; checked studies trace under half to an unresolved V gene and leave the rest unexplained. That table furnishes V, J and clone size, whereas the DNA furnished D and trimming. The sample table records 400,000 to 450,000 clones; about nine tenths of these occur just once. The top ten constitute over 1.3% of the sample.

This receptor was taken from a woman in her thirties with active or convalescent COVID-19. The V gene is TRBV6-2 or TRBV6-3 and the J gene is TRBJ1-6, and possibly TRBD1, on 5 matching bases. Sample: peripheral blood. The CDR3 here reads CASSYGTSNSPLHF. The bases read TGTGCCAGCAGTTACGGGACTTCCAACTCACCCCTCCACTTT.